The entry below describes one T cell receptor beta chain. The data originate from a study of CD8+ T cells in alopecia areata. V gave up 2 bases and J gave up 0 bases; unmatched junction bases: 3. The CDR3 has 16 amino acids. Germline CDR1 reads LGHNA; CDR2 reads YNFKEQ. Extraction and reverse transcription of RNA yielded cDNA as the sequencing template. Measured with immunoSEQ multiplex PCR; TCRdb has only the in-frame clones, and not every one. The sample has about 130,000 clones, 45% to 60% seen once. Treatment here: oral pan-JAK inhibitor, 5-10 mg twice daily. The study team obtained lesional scalp punch biopsies and peripheral blood from alopecia areata patients.

Sample: CD8+ T cells sorted from blood, taken at week 4, from a patient treated with tofacitinib. The chain couples TRBV4-2 to TRBJ1-3, with 8 bases fitting TRBD1. This receptor was identified in a human donor with alopecia areata. CDR3 amino acids: CASSQTGGRSGNTIYF. CDR3 coding DNA: TGTGCCAGCAGCCAAACAGGGGGGCGCTCTGGAAACACCATATATTTT.